The source of this T cell receptor (beta chain) is a study of Ad26.COV2.S vaccination and SARS-CoV-2 variants. Study as a whole: Donor was one of the participants in the Ad26.COV2.S arm of the COV1001 trial.

Regarding treatment: over 15 received Ad26.COV2.S at low or high dose, single or two shots; a few received placebo; per-sample allocation not given. On day 63 after the first injection, vaccine and placebo recipients gave samples. Libraries were prepared by immunoSEQ multiplex PCR; TCRdb keeps only in-frame clonotypes and omits some of them. Among fewer than 600,000 clones listed, approximately 90% were seen once. This CDR3 is built from 14 residues. Trimming took 9 bases from V and 3 from J, leaving 16 bases between them. Germline V CDR1 and CDR2: WSHSY, SAAADI. Sequencing used peripheral blood, obtained in a trial of Ad26.COV2.S vaccine versus placebo. The receptor comes from a person aged 18-60 years who received the Ad26.COV2.S COVID-19 vaccine or a placebo. The rearrangement joins TRBV10-2 to TRBJ2-3; TRBD1 is a possible D gene (6 bases). Written as DNA, the CDR3 is TGCGCCAGTAAACAGGGCATTGGTACAGATACGCAGTATTTT. Its translation is CASKQGIGTDTQYF.